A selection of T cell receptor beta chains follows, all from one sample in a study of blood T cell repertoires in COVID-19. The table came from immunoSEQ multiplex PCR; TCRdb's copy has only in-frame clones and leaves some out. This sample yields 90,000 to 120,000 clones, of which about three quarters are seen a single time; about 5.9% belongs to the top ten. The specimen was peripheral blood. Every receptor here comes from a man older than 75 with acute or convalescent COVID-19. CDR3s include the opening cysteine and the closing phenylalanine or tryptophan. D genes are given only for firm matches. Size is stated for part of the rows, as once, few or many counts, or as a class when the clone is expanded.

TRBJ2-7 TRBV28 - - TGTGCCAGCAGTCTCCTTAGGGGCGAGCAGTACTTC CASSLLRGEQYF
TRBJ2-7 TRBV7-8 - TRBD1 TGTGCCAGCACCCAACAGGGGTCTTCCTACGAGCAGTACTTC CASTQQGSSYEQYF
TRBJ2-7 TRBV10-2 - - TGCGCCAGCAGTGTACAGGCCTACGAGCAGTACTTC CASSVQAYEQYF
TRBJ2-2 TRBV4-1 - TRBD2 TGCGCCAGCAGCCAAGTATTAGCGGGAGAAACCGGGGAGCTGTTTTTT CASSQVLAGETGELFF
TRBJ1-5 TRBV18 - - TGTGCCAGCTCACCGGGTCAGGGGTTTCAGCCCCAGCATTTT CASSPGQGFQPQHF
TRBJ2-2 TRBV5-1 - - TGCGCCAGCAGCCCTGGGACTCCTAACACCGGGGAGCTGTTTTTT CASSPGTPNTGELFF
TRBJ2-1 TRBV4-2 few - TGTGCCAGCAGCCAAGTTGGCCACAACAATGAGCAGTTCTTC CASSQVGHNNEQFF
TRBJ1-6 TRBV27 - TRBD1 TGTGCCAGCACCCGACAGGGGTCACACTCACCCCTCCACTTT CASTRQGSHSPLHF
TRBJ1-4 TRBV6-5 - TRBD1 TGTGCCAGCAGGAGAACAGGGGTTAGTGAAAAACTGTTTTTT CASRRTGVSEKLFF
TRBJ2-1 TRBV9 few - TGTGCCAGCAGCGTATCGCACCGGGATCAGGAGCAGTTCTTC CASSVSHRDQEQFF
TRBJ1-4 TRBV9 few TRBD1 TGTGCCAGCAGCGTCGCAGGGGGTCTACGGGAAAAACTGTTTTTT CASSVAGGLREKLFF
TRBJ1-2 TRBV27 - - TGTGCCAGCAGTTTGTCAGGGTACTATGGCTACACCTTC CASSLSGYYGYTF
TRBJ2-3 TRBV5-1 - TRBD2 TGCGCCAGCAGCCCTAAAGCGGGAGACACAGATACGCAGTATTTT CASSPKAGDTDTQYF
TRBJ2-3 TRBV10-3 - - TGCGCAGCTGGGGGCGCGGATACGCAGTATTTT CAAGGADTQYF
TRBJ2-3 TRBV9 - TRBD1 TGTGCCAGCAGCGCGGGACAGGGAGAGACAGATACGCAGTATTTT CASSAGQGETDTQYF
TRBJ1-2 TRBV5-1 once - TGCGCCAGCAGCGGTGAAAACTCTGGCTACACCTTC CASSGENSGYTF
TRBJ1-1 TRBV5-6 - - TGTGCCAGCAGCTTGTCCGGGGACACTGAAGCTTTCTTT CASSLSGDTEAFF
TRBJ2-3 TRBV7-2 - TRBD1 TGTGCCAGCAGCTCTAGGGGACAGGGGAACACAGATACGCAGTATTTT CASSSRGQGNTDTQYF
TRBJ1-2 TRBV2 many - TGTGCCAGCAAAAGGGGAACGGGGGAATATGGCTACACCTTC CASKRGTGEYGYTF
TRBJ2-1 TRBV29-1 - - TGCAGCTTCGAGTCCTCCTACAATGAGCAGTTCTTC CSFESSYNEQFF
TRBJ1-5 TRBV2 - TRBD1 TGTGCCAGCGTCGGGGACAGTAATCAGCCCCAGCATTTT CASVGDSNQPQHF
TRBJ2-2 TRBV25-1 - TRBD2 TGTGCCAGCAGTTCCTCCCTGGGGACTAGCGGAAACACCGGGGAGCTGTTTTTT CASSSSLGTSGNTGELFF
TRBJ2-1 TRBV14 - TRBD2 TGTGCCAGCAGCCTCATAGCGGGAACTAACTACAATGAGCAGTTCTTC CASSLIAGTNYNEQFF
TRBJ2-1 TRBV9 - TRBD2 TGTGCCAGCAGCGTAACTAGCGGATACAATGAGCAGTTCTTC CASSVTSGYNEQFF
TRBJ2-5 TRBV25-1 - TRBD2 TGTGCCAGCGCCAGATCGGCTAGCGGGACGGAGACCCAGTACTTC CASARSASGTETQYF
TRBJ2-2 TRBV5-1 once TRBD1 TGCGCCAGCAGCTTGAGGACAGGGTTGAACACCGGGGAGCTGTTTTTT CASSLRTGLNTGELFF
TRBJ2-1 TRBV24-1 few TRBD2 TGTGCCACCAGTGATTTGCGGGGGGGTTACTACAATGAGCAGTTCTTC CATSDLRGGYYNEQFF
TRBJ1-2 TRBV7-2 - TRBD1 TGTGCCAGCAGCCTCGGACAGGGGGCGGTTACTAACTATGGCTACACCTTC CASSLGQGAVTNYGYTF
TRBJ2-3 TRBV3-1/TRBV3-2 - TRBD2 TGTGCCAGCAGCCAGACCTCTAGCGGGAGGTTAGGTACGCAGTATTTT CASSQTSSGRLGTQYF
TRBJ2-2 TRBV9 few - TGTGCCAGCAGCGTAGCCTCCGGGACAACGAACACCGGGGAGCTGTTTTTT CASSVASGTTNTGELFF
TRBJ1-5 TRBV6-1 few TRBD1 TGTGCCAGCAGTGAAGGACAGGGGTTCCAGCCCCAGCATTTT CASSEGQGFQPQHF
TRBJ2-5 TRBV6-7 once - TGTGCCAGCAGTTACCACCTCGAGCAGACCCAGTACTTC CASSYHLEQTQYF
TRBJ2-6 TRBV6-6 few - TGTGCCAGCAGTCCCTACTCTCGGACAACTGGGGCCAACGTCCTGACTTTC CASSPYSRTTGANVLTF
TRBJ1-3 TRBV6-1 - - TGTGCCAGCAGTGAAATCGGGGGAATAGGAAACACCATATATTTT CASSEIGGIGNTIYF
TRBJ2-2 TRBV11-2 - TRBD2 TGTGCCAGCAACCCTAGCGGGCGCACCGGGGAGCTGTTTTTT CASNPSGRTGELFF
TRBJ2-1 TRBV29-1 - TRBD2 TGCAGCGTTGCCAGCGGGAGAGGAAATGAGCAGTTCTTC CSVASGRGNEQFF
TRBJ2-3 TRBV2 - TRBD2 TGTGCCAGCAGAAGACTAGCAGGCACAGATACGCAGTATTTT CASRRLAGTDTQYF
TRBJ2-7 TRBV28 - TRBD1 TGTGCCAGCAGTTTGTGGGACAGGGTGGTCGAGCAGTACTTC CASSLWDRVVEQYF
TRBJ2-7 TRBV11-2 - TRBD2 TGTGCCAGCACCGGACTAGCGGGAGCCCCCGAGCAGTACTTC CASTGLAGAPEQYF
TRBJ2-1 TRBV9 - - TGTGCCAGCAGCGAACAGGGTTATGAGCAGTTCTTC CASSEQGYEQFF
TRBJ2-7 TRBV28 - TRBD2 TGTGCCAGCACCCCTAGCGGGAGGGCCGGCGAGCAGTACTTC CASTPSGRAGEQYF
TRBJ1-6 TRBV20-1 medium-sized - TGCAGTGCTAGTTTTTCAGGGTCACCCCTCCACTTT CSASFSGSPLHF
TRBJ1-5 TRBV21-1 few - TGTGCCAGCAGAGGGCGGGATAGCAATCAGCCCCAGCATTTT CASRGRDSNQPQHF
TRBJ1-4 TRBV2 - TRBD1 TGTGCCAGCGCGGGACAGGCCAAAGAAAAACTGTTTTTT CASAGQAKEKLFF
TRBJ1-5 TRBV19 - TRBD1 TGTGCCAGTAGACCGGGACAGGGGGCGCCGGGGCAGCCCCAGCATTTT CASRPGQGAPGQPQHF
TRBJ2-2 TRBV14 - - TGTGCCAGCAGCCAAGCGAGGTCCCCCATGTTGGACACCGGGGAGCTGTTTTTT CASSQARSPMLDTGELFF
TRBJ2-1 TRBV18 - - TGTGCCAGCTCACCGGCAGGGTCCTACAATGAGCAGTTCTTC CASSPAGSYNEQFF
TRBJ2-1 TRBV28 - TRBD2 TGTGCCAGCACCGTTAGCGGGAGTGGGGACAATGAGCAGTTCTTC CASTVSGSGDNEQFF
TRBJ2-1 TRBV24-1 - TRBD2 TGTGCCACCCACGGGGAAGCGGGGGACAATGAGCAGTTCTTC CATHGEAGDNEQFF
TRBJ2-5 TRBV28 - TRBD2 TGTGCCTCCCAACGGCCGGGAGGGCTGGAGACCCAGTACTTC CASQRPGGLETQYF
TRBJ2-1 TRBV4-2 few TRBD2 TGTGCCAGCAGCCAAGGGAGGACTAGCGGGCTCAATGAGCAGTTCTTC CASSQGRTSGLNEQFF
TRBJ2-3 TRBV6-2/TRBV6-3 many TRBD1 TGTGCCAGCAGTTATCAGGGGGCAACAGATACGCAGTATTTT CASSYQGATDTQYF
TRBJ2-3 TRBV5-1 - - TGCGCCAGCGGACTTAGCCGTCCGGGGAGTGCAGATACGCAGTATTTT CASGLSRPGSADTQYF
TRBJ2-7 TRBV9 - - TGTGCCAGCGGAGACGGCTTCTACGAGCAGTACTTC CASGDGFYEQYF
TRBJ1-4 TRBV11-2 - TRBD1 TGTGCCAGCAGCCTGATGACAGGGCGTAATGAAAAACTGTTTTTT CASSLMTGRNEKLFF
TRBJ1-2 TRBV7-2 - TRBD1 TGTGCCAGCAGTCGAGACAGGGGGTATGGCTACACCTTC CASSRDRGYGYTF
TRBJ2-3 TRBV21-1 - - TGTGCCAGCAGCAACGGTCTGACAGGGGACGGGACAGATACGCAGTATTTT CASSNGLTGDGTDTQYF
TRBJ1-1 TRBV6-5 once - TGTGCCAGCAGTAGACAGGTAGATTTCGGAGCTTTCTTT CASSRQVDFGAFF
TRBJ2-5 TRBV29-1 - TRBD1 TGCAGCGTTGCCTTAGGGACAGGGCAAGAGACCCAGTACTTC CSVALGTGQETQYF
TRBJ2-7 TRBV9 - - TGTGCCAGCAGCGCACCCCTAGGCGAGCAGTACTTC CASSAPLGEQYF